Listed below are T cell receptor beta chains from one sample, sequenced in a study of tumor-infiltrating lymphocytes in primary liver carcinoma. TCRdb passed the multiplex PCR reads through MiXCR, listing each CDR3 protein once. The sample consists of about 19,000 distinct CDR3 sequences, around 79% of them appearing once. The specimen sequenced was liver tumor tissue from sampling region 4. These receptor sequences come from a woman aged 25 to 39 with primary liver carcinoma and hepatitis B virus infection. The CDR3 runs from the conserved cysteine through the conserved F or W. A clone size is listed for some rows: how often the clone was seen (once, few, many), or a class if it is expanded.

TRBV5-4,-,TRBJ2-3,CACKGWGDTQYF
TRBV2,-,TRBJ1-6,CARRGLVNPPLHF
TRBV24-1,-,TRBJ2-2,CATSALEGLTGELFF
TRBV10-3,-,TRBJ1-3,CEISDSVSGNTIYF
TRBV5-5,large,TRBJ2-4,CASSSQPGQQYF
TRBV29-1,-,TRBJ2-1,CSVVGWKARTFF
TRBV21-1,-,TRBJ2-7,CVSSSLEATYKQYF
TRBV11-2,once,TRBJ2-1,CASSSRPGWRIYEQFF
TRBV11-1,many,TRBJ1-6,CASSRTLVSPLHF
TRBV4-2,-,TRBJ2-5,CASRQDRETHCF
TRBV11-2,-,TRBJ2-5,CASSYSRGSGREPQYF
TRBV30,-,TRBJ2-5,CAWKVLGAALGIQHF
TRBV11-2,-,TRBJ2-1,CASSSTSWSLGERFF
TRBV11-3,-,TRBJ2-3,CVRSKESTNTQYF
TRBV5-4,-,TRBJ2-3,CARSVDGHPPPTDTEYF
TRBV6-5,few,TRBJ1-5,CASSYSWNQPQHF
TRBV4-3,-,TRBJ2-7,CANSRDFPGSYEQYF
TRBV4-3,-,TRBJ2-7,CASSQDRWTGREWYF
TRBV12-3/TRBV12-4,-,TRBJ1-1,CASSQLPQVKGGAEAFF
TRBV7-3,once,TRBJ2-5,CASSSTSGSKETQCF
TRBV2,medium-sized,TRBJ2-7,CASSDLRPGTYEQYF
TRBV11-2,-,TRBJ2-5,CTSGYPGSWEAQYF
TRBV7-2,-,TRBJ1-1,CASSQTGTRAFF
TRBV6-5,-,TRBJ2-4,CASSYYPPPGDIQYF
TRBV6-1,-,TRBJ1-2,CASSERFLVPRSNYGCTF
TRBV11-3,-,TRBJ2-1,CVSSLLAGGGYEHFF
TRBV5-4,-,TRBJ1-3,CASSRIEPANTVYF
TRBV5-4,-,TRBJ2-3,CDSSVDGHSPLTDTQYF
TRBV2,-,TRBJ2-6,CASSEAGGGANVLTF
TRBV9,-,TRBJ2-5,CASSVAPASQLDTQYF
TRBV12-3/TRBV12-4,-,TRBJ1-2,CASSLTWTQAGNYGYTF
TRBV6-5,-,TRBJ2-5,CASSTDRMLTQYF
TRBV7-9,-,TRBJ2-2,CASGLGTGELFF
TRBV4-3,-,TRBJ2-1,CASGQNVAGARDGQFF
TRBV28,many,TRBJ2-7,CASATSGRALQYEQYF
TRBV5-4,few,TRBJ2-3,CAGIVDGHPLPTDTQYF
TRBV7-8,-,TRBJ2-7,CASSSGRCRTINSYEQYF
TRBV7-9,-,TRBJ2-3,CASSLLPAGATDMQYF
TRBV5-8,-,TRBJ1-1,CVSGGGGRHTEAFF
TRBV24-1,few,TRBJ2-1,CATREKDSTYNEQFF
TRBV6-2/TRBV6-3,-,TRBJ2-2,CVSSYPPGERGIGKLFF
TRBV4-2,-,TRBJ2-7,CDSSQEHLGEGGPREQYF
TRBV4-3,-,TRBJ2-2,CASSVLVGGPSSNTEELFF
TRBV7-2,-,TRBJ2-7,CASSLVLEGGLEQYF
TRBV11-2,once,TRBJ2-5,CVSSPRQIWTQYF
TRBV29-1,-,TRBJ2-7,CSATGEDKGFYEQYF
TRBV11-2,-,TRBJ2-1,CTSSLVGTWNEQFF
TRBV7-3,-,TRBJ2-3,CASSPYKGGTDTHYF
TRBV11-2,-,TRBJ1-1,CASSTRDRGRMRWSNTGALF